This is a list of T cell receptor beta chains from one sample in a study of cytomegalovirus exposure and HLA in healthy donors. Libraries were prepared by immunoSEQ multiplex PCR; TCRdb keeps only in-frame clonotypes and omits some of them. The sample shows over 40,000 clones, roughly 64% of them seen only once. Sequenced sample: PBMCs. These receptors originate from a man aged 55-75 years in good health and CMV-seropositive. Each CDR3 is given with its conserved first and last residue. The D gene is left open where the match is weak. Clone size appears in some rows only: once, few, many, or a class for an expanded clone.

v_gene: TRBV4-1; j_gene: TRBJ1-2; d_gene: TRBD1; abundance: NA; CDR3aa: CASSPGTGGRRGYGYTF; CDR3nt: TGCGCCAGCAGCCCCGGGACAGGGGGCCGTAGGGGCTATGGCTACACCTTC
v_gene: TRBV7-2; j_gene: TRBJ2-7; d_gene: NA; abundance: few; CDR3aa: CASSLEQFYEQYF; CDR3nt: TGTGCCAGCAGCTTAGAACAGTTCTACGAGCAGTACTTC
v_gene: TRBV28; j_gene: TRBJ2-7; d_gene: TRBD1; abundance: NA; CDR3aa: CASSNLRTGGVYEQYF; CDR3nt: TGTGCCAGCAGTAACCTACGGACAGGGGGGGTTTACGAGCAGTACTTC
v_gene: TRBV29-1; j_gene: TRBJ2-1; d_gene: NA; abundance: NA; CDR3aa: CSVPWGGGYNEQFF; CDR3nt: TGCAGCGTCCCCTGGGGTGGCGGGTACAATGAGCAGTTCTTC
v_gene: TRBV27; j_gene: TRBJ2-2; d_gene: TRBD2; abundance: NA; CDR3aa: CASSLSGRGITGELFF; CDR3nt: TGTGCCAGCAGTCTTAGCGGGAGAGGGATCACCGGGGAGCTGTTTTTT
v_gene: TRBV29-1; j_gene: TRBJ2-1; d_gene: NA; abundance: NA; CDR3aa: CSVVAGWGNEQFF; CDR3nt: TGCAGCGTTGTGGCAGGGTGGGGCAATGAGCAGTTCTTC
v_gene: TRBV14; j_gene: TRBJ1-2; d_gene: TRBD1; abundance: NA; CDR3aa: CASSPLSTGGSYTF; CDR3nt: TGTGCCAGCAGCCCCTTATCAACAGGGGGAAGCTACACCTTC
v_gene: TRBV27; j_gene: TRBJ2-3; d_gene: NA; abundance: NA; CDR3aa: CASSSLGGHTDTQYF; CDR3nt: TGTGCCAGCAGCTCTCTGGGGGGGCACACAGATACGCAGTATTTT
v_gene: TRBV20-1; j_gene: TRBJ2-5; d_gene: NA; abundance: NA; CDR3aa: CSGQPEETQYF; CDR3nt: TGCAGTGGACAGCCGGAGGAGACCCAGTACTTC
v_gene: TRBV5-1; j_gene: TRBJ2-3; d_gene: NA; abundance: NA; CDR3aa: CASSLGGGRPGERTQYF; CDR3nt: TGCGCCAGCAGCTTAGGGGGGGGGAGGCCTGGCGAGAGGACGCAGTATTTT
v_gene: TRBV6-5; j_gene: TRBJ2-7; d_gene: NA; abundance: NA; CDR3aa: CASSRRVGAYEQYF; CDR3nt: TGTGCCAGCAGTCGCCGCGTGGGCGCCTACGAGCAGTACTTC
v_gene: TRBV27; j_gene: TRBJ2-7; d_gene: NA; abundance: NA; CDR3aa: CAAKSNSEHEQYF; CDR3nt: TGTGCCGCCAAAAGTAATAGCGAACACGAGCAGTACTTC
v_gene: TRBV6-1; j_gene: TRBJ2-5; d_gene: NA; abundance: NA; CDR3aa: CASSESDYQETQYF; CDR3nt: TGTGCCAGCAGTGAAAGTGACTACCAAGAGACCCAGTACTTC
v_gene: TRBV30; j_gene: TRBJ2-1; d_gene: TRBD2; abundance: NA; CDR3aa: CAWSRKTGTSNNEQFF; CDR3nt: TGTGCCTGGAGTCGTAAGACCGGGACTAGTAACAATGAGCAGTTCTTC
v_gene: TRBV4-3; j_gene: TRBJ2-1; d_gene: NA; abundance: NA; CDR3aa: CASSQETTSYNEQFF; CDR3nt: TGCGCCAGCAGCCAAGAAACCACATCCTACAATGAGCAGTTCTTC
v_gene: TRBV18; j_gene: TRBJ2-7; d_gene: NA; abundance: NA; CDR3aa: CASSPPKITGSEQYF; CDR3nt: TGTGCCAGCTCACCGCCGAAGATAACAGGGAGCGAGCAGTACTTC
v_gene: TRBV5-1; j_gene: TRBJ2-7; d_gene: NA; abundance: NA; CDR3aa: CASSLSSGISHEQYF; CDR3nt: TGCGCCAGCAGCTTGTCTTCAGGGATCTCCCACGAGCAGTACTTC
v_gene: TRBV2; j_gene: TRBJ2-2; d_gene: TRBD2; abundance: once; CDR3aa: CAGAIEAGSTGELFF; CDR3nt: TGTGCCGGCGCAATCGAAGCGGGATCGACCGGGGAGCTGTTTTTT
v_gene: TRBV27; j_gene: TRBJ2-7; d_gene: TRBD2; abundance: NA; CDR3aa: CATSYLTSGNSYEQYF; CDR3nt: TGTGCCACCAGTTACCTAACTAGCGGGAATTCCTACGAGCAGTACTTC
v_gene: TRBV29-1; j_gene: TRBJ2-1; d_gene: NA; abundance: NA; CDR3aa: CSATGTTKSSYNEQFF; CDR3nt: TGCAGCGCTACCGGGACAACGAAGAGCTCCTACAATGAGCAGTTCTTC
v_gene: TRBV21-1; j_gene: TRBJ2-7; d_gene: NA; abundance: NA; CDR3aa: CASGTSGRYEQYF; CDR3nt: TGTGCCAGCGGGACTAGCGGTCGCTACGAGCAGTACTTC
v_gene: TRBV7-2; j_gene: TRBJ1-5; d_gene: NA; abundance: NA; CDR3aa: CASSLMGSNQPQHF; CDR3nt: TGTGCCAGCAGCTTAATGGGCAGCAATCAGCCCCAGCATTTT
v_gene: TRBV10-3; j_gene: TRBJ1-2; d_gene: TRBD1; abundance: few; CDR3aa: CAIRQGRNGYTF; CDR3nt: TGTGCCATCAGACAGGGGAGGAATGGCTACACCTTC
v_gene: TRBV19; j_gene: TRBJ1-2; d_gene: NA; abundance: NA; CDR3aa: CASSLAGRAHGYTF; CDR3nt: TGTGCCAGTAGCCTCGCGGGGAGAGCCCATGGCTACACCTTC
v_gene: TRBV29-1; j_gene: TRBJ1-1; d_gene: NA; abundance: NA; CDR3aa: CSVEVGSRGTEAFF; CDR3nt: TGCAGCGTTGAAGTTGGGTCAAGGGGAACTGAAGCTTTCTTT
v_gene: TRBV7-2; j_gene: TRBJ2-1; d_gene: TRBD1; abundance: NA; CDR3aa: CASSLMDRASYNEQFF; CDR3nt: TGTGCCAGCAGCCTCATGGACAGGGCCTCCTACAATGAGCAGTTCTTC